Listed here are 30 T cell receptor beta chains from one sample, sequenced in a study of human CD8 memory T cell subsets. TCR beta libraries were made by UMI-labeled 5' RACE. TCRdb re-analyzed the 5' RACE reads; it lists each CDR3 protein once, without DNA. This table holds some 7,500 distinct CDR3 sequences. Input material: CD8+ T cells from PBMCs. These receptors came from a human donor in good health.

V is TRBV5-4 and J is TRBJ1-2. In germline, CDR1 is SGHNT, CDR2 YYREEE (reference sequence). The CDR3 is made up of 11 amino acids. This CDR3 is CASSYLGGYTF.

This clonotype is deemed medium-sized by its frequency. This chain joins TRBV4-1 and TRBJ2-1; no DNA is available, so the TRBD1 call from TCRdb remains unchecked. This CDR3 comprises 14 residues. Germline CDR1 is MGHRA and CDR2 is YSYEKL. CDR3 loop: CASSQGFRVNEQFF.

The rearrangement links TRBV5-1 to TRBJ1-5; the D call from TCRdb, TRBD1, cannot be confirmed without DNA. Germline lookup yields CDR1 SGHRS and CDR2 YFSETQ. CDR3 size: 15 residues. The CDR3 protein is CASSLVGGLDQPQHF.

This chain's CDR3 is CASSQDKGYNEQFF. The chain carries TRBV4-1 and TRBJ2-1; with no DNA, the TCRdb D assignment of TRBD1 cannot be verified. Germline V gene sequence: CDR1 MGHRA, CDR2 YSYEKL. The CDR3 totals 14 residues.

This rearrangement joins TRBV20-1 to TRBJ2-7; TCRdb picks TRBD1, but there is no DNA to check that call. The CDR3 has 14 residues. CDR1 and CDR2 (germline): DFQATT, SNEGSKA (reference sequence). The CDR3 loop is CSVALTGITYEQYF.

J is TRBJ2-7 and V is TRBV10-2. This CDR3 comprises 13 residues. Germline CDR1 WSHSY, CDR2 SAAADI. CDR3 loop: CASSDRTPYEQYF.

Considering frequency, this clonotype is medium-sized. The rearrangement links TRBV7-8 to TRBJ1-1. The CDR3 runs 13 residues. Per the germline V gene, CDR1 is SGHVS and CDR2 is FQNEAQ. The CDR3 reads CASSARPNTEAFF. The complete variable domain, with remaining parts taken from reference TRBV7-8 and TRBJ1-1, reads GAGVSQSPRYKVAKRGQDVALRCDPISGHVSLFWYQQALGQGPEFLTYFQNEAQLDKSGLPSDRFFAERPEGSVSTLKIQRTQQEDSAVYLCASSARPNTEAFFGQGTRLTVV.

The chain recombines TRBV6-2 or TRBV6-3 with TRBJ2-7; TCRdb reports TRBD2, a call that lacks DNA to check it against. The germline CDR1 and CDR2 sequences are MNHEY and SVGEGT. The CDR3 contains 16 residues. CDR3 region: CASSSYGVAGGYEQYF.

By frequency, this clonotype is medium-sized. The V gene is TRBV7-3, the J gene TRBJ2-1; with no DNA, the TCRdb D assignment of TRBD1 cannot be verified. Germline values: CDR1 SGHTA, CDR2 FQGTGA. CDR3 size: 13 residues. The CDR3: CASSLAGGDEQFF.

This chain links TRBV7-6 with TRBJ2-3; TCRdb outputs TRBD2, but without DNA this stays unchecked. The CDR3 length is 13 residues. CDR1 is SGHVS, CDR2 FNYEAQ, per germline. The CDR3 protein is CASSARLVDTQYF.

This sequence joins TRBV11-2 and TRBJ1-4; TCRdb designates TRBD1, a call that cannot be tested without DNA. From germline, CDR1 is SGHAT and CDR2 FQNNGV. The CDR3 consists of 16 residues. CDR3 residues: CASSFPGQGGEEKLFF.

The V and J genes are TRBV5-6 and TRBJ2-3; TCRdb designates TRBD1, a call that cannot be tested without DNA. Germline V lookup: CDR1 SGHDT, CDR2 YYEEEE. This CDR3 has 15 residues. CDR3 loop: CASSNRDRATDTQYF.

The rearrangement joins TRBV10-3 to TRBJ2-1; as DNA is missing, the TRBD1 call by TCRdb cannot be tested. Germline CDR1 ENHRY, CDR2 SYGVKD. This CDR3 has 15 amino acids. The CDR3 protein is CAISDAPTGLNEQFF.

This clonotype ranks as medium-sized in terms of frequency. The CDR3 reads CASSFKGTGGLGEQFF. This chain links TRBV7-8 with TRBJ2-1; TCRdb lists TRBD1, though no DNA is available to test this call. The CDR3 is 16 residues long. The germline gives CDR1 SGHVS, CDR2 FQNEAQ.

The chain recombines TRBV27 with TRBJ2-7; TCRdb indicates TRBD1, and absent DNA this call remains unverified. The germline V gene has CDR1 MNHEY and CDR2 SMNVEV (reference sequence). The CDR3 consists of 14 residues. The chain's CDR3 is CASSLGAGQAEQYF.

The chain couples TRBV28 to TRBJ2-1; checking the TCRdb D call of TRBD2 is not possible without DNA. Germline-derived CDR1 and CDR2 are MDHEN and SYDVKM. The CDR3 is 16 residues long. CDR3 sequence reads: CASSSPPTSGLNEQFF.

The V and J genes are TRBV15 and TRBJ2-7. From germline, CDR1 is LNHNV and CDR2 YYDKDF (reference sequence). The CDR3 consists of 15 residues. The CDR3 spells CATSRDQAESYEQYF.

By frequency, this clonotype registers medium-sized. The rearrangement links TRBV29-1 to TRBJ2-1; the D call from TCRdb, TRBD2, cannot be confirmed without DNA. The germline V gene encodes CDR1 SQVTM and CDR2 ANQGSEA. The CDR3 contains 15 residues. This CDR3 is CSVEFNGRPGYEQFF.

The chain carries TRBV10-3 and TRBJ2-3; the D call from TCRdb, TRBD1, cannot be confirmed without DNA. The CDR3 spans 13 residues. Germline CDR1 and CDR2: ENHRY and SYGVKD. The CDR3 spells CAISAGGTDTQYF.

This chain connects TRBV7-3 to TRBJ2-1; TCRdb selects TRBD2, and the lack of DNA leaves this call unchecked. This CDR3 has 15 residues. Per germline, CDR1 SGHTA and CDR2 FQGTGA. The CDR3 loop is CASSFGLAGYNEQFF.

The chain recombines TRBV7-9 with TRBJ2-3. This CDR3 contains 18 residues. CDR1 is SEHNR, CDR2 FQNEAQ, per germline (reference sequence). The CDR3 here is CASSLPLVQEASTDTQYF.

The chain combines TRBV28 with TRBJ1-3. The CDR3 contains 14 residues. Germline loops: CDR1 MDHEN, CDR2 SYDVKM. CDR3 sequence: CASSSYHSGNTIYF.

This sequence joins TRBV7-3 and TRBJ2-1; as DNA is missing, the TRBD1 call by TCRdb cannot be tested. Germline CDR1 is SGHTA and CDR2 is FQGTGA. The CDR3 totals 14 residues. CDR3 region: CASSPGLGGNEQFF.

This clonotype counts as medium-sized (0.01 to 0.1%) by frequency. The V and J genes are TRBV5-1 and TRBJ2-5; TCRdb's assignment of TRBD2 cannot be checked, as there is no DNA. In germline, CDR1 is SGHRS, CDR2 YFSETQ. This CDR3 is built from 17 residues. CDR3: CASSSEGLAGGGETQYF.

The rearrangement uses TRBV15 and TRBJ2-5; TCRdb lists TRBD2, though no DNA is available to test this call. Germline CDR1 and CDR2: LNHNV and YYDKDF (reference sequence). The CDR3 loop spans 16 amino acids. CDR3 loop: CATSEPFGTSEETQYF.

The V call is TRBV9, the J call TRBJ2-7; the D call from TCRdb, TRBD1, cannot be confirmed without DNA. This CDR3 spans 15 amino acids. Germline V gene lookup returns CDR1 SGDLS and CDR2 YYNGEE. CDR3 sequence: CASSAGQVPSYEQYF.

The CDR3 loop is CASSLGSGSTYEQYF. The V gene is TRBV7-6, the J gene TRBJ2-7; the TCRdb D gene call, TRBD2, has no DNA to confirm it. The germline V gene encodes CDR1 SGHVS and CDR2 FNYEAQ. This CDR3 comprises 15 residues.

This clonotype counts as medium-sized by frequency. J is TRBJ2-1 and V is TRBV7-8; the D gene TCRdb calls, TRBD1, cannot be checked with no DNA. Germline loops: CDR1 SGHVS, CDR2 FQNEAQ. CDR3 size: 12 residues. CDR3 residues: CASSLASPEQFF.

The chain is built from TRBV12-3 or TRBV12-4 and TRBJ2-7; TCRdb gives TRBD1 as the D gene, but with no DNA this cannot be confirmed. The CDR3 has 12 amino acids. The CDR3 protein is CASSTGTAEQYF.

This clonotype is called medium-sized based on its frequency. The chain links TRBV15 to TRBJ2-7. The germline V gene has CDR1 LNHNV and CDR2 YYDKDF (reference sequence). This CDR3 comprises 12 residues. CDR3 sequence reads: CATSRNEDEQYF.